Each of the 9 T cell receptor beta chains below was sequenced from the same sample in a study of blood T cells in healthy people across ages. The authors ran a second PCR of 7 to 11 cycles using a sample-barcoded 5' primer and a J-beta primer mix. TCRdb analysed the 5' RACE reads with MiXCR anew, one entry per CDR3 protein. The sample lists approximately 1.5 million distinct CDR3 sequences; roughly two fifths were seen once. Sequenced material: blood. The source is a young woman in good health.

This clonotype was seen only a few times. The CDR3 region has the DNA TGTGCCAGCAGTATGCGGGCCTCCCCCTACAATGAGCAGTTCTTC. It codes for CASSMRASPYNEQFF. The chain links TRBV27 to TRBJ2-1, with D tentatively TRBD2 (5 bases). The CDR3 consists of 15 residues. Germline CDR1 MNHEY, CDR2 SMNVEV (reference sequence). The V and J ends lost 5 bases and 2 bases respectively, with 13 bases between them.

This clonotype has only a few counts. This chain connects TRBV4-3 to TRBJ1-1; D may be TRBD1 (6 bases). The CDR3 totals 17 residues. Germline-derived CDR1 and CDR2 are LGHNA and YSLEER. Trimming pared 1 base from V and 0 bases from J, leaving 15 bases between. The CDR3 coding sequence is TGCGCCAGCAGCCAAGGGCTGGGGGCGAATGTGAACACTGAAGCTTTCTTT. Residues: CASSQGLGANVNTEAFF.

The chain carries TRBV7-2 and TRBJ2-1, with D unclear. This CDR3 is built from 15 residues. Germline V lookup: CDR1 SGHTA, CDR2 FQGNSA. V lost 2 bases, J lost 2 bases, and 10 bases lay in between. CDR3 protein: CASSLNYQTYNEQFF. As DNA, the CDR3 is TGTGCCAGCAGCTTAAATTATCAGACCTACAATGAGCAGTTCTTC. Together with reference TRBV7-2 and TRBJ2-1, the CDR3 gives the full variable domain: GAGVSQSPSNKVTEKGKDVELRCDPISGHTALYWYRQSLGQGLEFLIYFQGNSAPDKSGLPSDRFSAERTGGSVSTLTIQRTQQEDSAVYLCASSLNYQTYNEQFFGPGTRLTVL.

This chain uses TRBV6-6 with TRBJ2-1; 11 bases line up with TRBD2. J was trimmed by 5 bases and V by 2 bases; bases with no gene match: 11. This CDR3 has 18 amino acids. CDR1 is MNHNY, CDR2 SVGAGI, per germline (reference sequence). CDR3 protein: CASSYTGGSGRGDNEQFF. The CDR3 DNA sequence: TGTGCCAGCAGTTACACGGGGGGTAGCGGGAGGGGGGACAATGAGCAGTTCTTC.

About this clonotype itself: The junction does not match germline at one end; this may be a read error. The rearrangement joins TRBV11-2 to TRBJ1-1; D is ambiguous. The CDR3 sequence is 17 residues long. Germline values: CDR1 SGHAT, CDR2 FQNNGV. CDR3 in DNA: TGTGCAAGCAGCGCCTGGGCCGGGCCCCTTAAGGGCACTGAAGCTTTCTTT. This codes for CASSAWAGPLKGTEAFF.

The chain recombines TRBV6-2 or TRBV6-3 with TRBJ1-5, with no clear D. The germline V gene encodes CDR1 MNHEY and CDR2 SVGEGT. V lost 2 bases to trimming and J lost 0 bases, with 8 bases between them. This CDR3 is 15 amino acids long. CDR3 sequence: CASSYGLISNQPQHF. The DNA for the CDR3 is TGTGCCAGCAGTTACGGACTAATTAGCAATCAGCCCCAGCATTTT.

The CDR3 DNA is TGCAGTGCTAGTGATTGGCAGGAAAAAAACATTCAGTACTTC. As protein: CSASDWQEKNIQYF. The chain employs TRBV20-1 and TRBJ2-4; D unresolved. CDR3 length equals 14 residues. V dropped 3 bases and J dropped 4 bases, with 13 bases sitting between them. Germline V gene data show CDR1 as DFQATT and CDR2 as SNEGSKA (reference sequence).

The chain has TRBV11-2 and TRBJ2-5; D is perhaps TRBD2 (6 bases). The V gene's germline CDR1 is SGHAT and CDR2 FQNNGV. The CDR3 runs 14 residues. Trimming pared 1 base from V and 4 bases from J, leaving 10 bases between. CDR3 region: CASSLARAGETQYF. The CDR3 region has the DNA TGTGCCAGCAGCTTAGCCCGAGCGGGAGAGACCCAGTACTTC.

This clonotype was picked up a small number of times. The chain links TRBV2 to TRBJ1-2; 10 bases map to TRBD1. The CDR3 runs to 14 residues. Germline CDR1 reads SNHLY; CDR2 reads FYNNEI. After removal of 9 bases from V and 4 bases from J, the junction contained 8 bases not matched to a gene. In DNA form, the CDR3 reads TGTGCCAGTAACCCGGGACAGGGGACCTATGGCTACACCTTC. It specifies CASNPGQGTYGYTF.